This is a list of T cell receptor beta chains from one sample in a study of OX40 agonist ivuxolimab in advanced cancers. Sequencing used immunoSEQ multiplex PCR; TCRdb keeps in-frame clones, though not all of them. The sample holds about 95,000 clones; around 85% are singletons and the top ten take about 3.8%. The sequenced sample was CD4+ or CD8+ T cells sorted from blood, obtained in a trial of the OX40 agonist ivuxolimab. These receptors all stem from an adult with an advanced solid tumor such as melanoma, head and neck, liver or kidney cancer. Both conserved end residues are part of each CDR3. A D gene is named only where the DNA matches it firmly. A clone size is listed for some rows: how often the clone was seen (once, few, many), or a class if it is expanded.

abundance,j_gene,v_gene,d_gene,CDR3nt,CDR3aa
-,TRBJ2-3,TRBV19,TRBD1,TGTGCCAGTAGTATTAAGGGACAGGGAGGATATACGCAGTATTTT,CASSIKGQGGYTQYF
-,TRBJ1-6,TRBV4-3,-,TGCGCCAGCAGCCAAGATCTCAAGAATTCACCCCTCCACTTT,CASSQDLKNSPLHF
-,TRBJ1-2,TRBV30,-,TGTGCCTGGAGACAGGAAAACTATGGCTACACCTTC,CAWRQENYGYTF
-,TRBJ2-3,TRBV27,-,TGTGCCAGCAGTTTTCAGGGCCAGGGATGGACAGATACGCAGTATTTT,CASSFQGQGWTDTQYF
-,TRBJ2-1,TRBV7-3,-,TGTGCCAGCAGCCCTACAGTGCTCTCCTACAATGAGCAGTTCTTC,CASSPTVLSYNEQFF
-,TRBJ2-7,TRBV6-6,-,TGTGCCAGCGGGGTGGAGTACGAGCAGTACTTC,CASGVEYEQYF
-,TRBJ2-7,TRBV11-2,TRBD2,TGTGCCAGCAGCTCACTAGCGGGAGGGCCCCACGAGCAGTACTTC,CASSSLAGGPHEQYF
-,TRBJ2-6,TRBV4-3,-,TGCGCCAGCAGCCAACAATACCTGACTATCATGGGCTCTGGGGCCAACGTCCTGACTTTC,CASSQQYLTIMGSGANVLTF
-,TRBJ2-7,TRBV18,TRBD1,TGTGCCAGCTCCCCCGGGACAGGGGCGTACGAGCAGTACTTC,CASSPGTGAYEQYF
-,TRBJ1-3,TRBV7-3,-,TGTGCCAGCAGCTGGGGAGAGGGGTTCCCCTCTGGAAACACCATATATTTT,CASSWGEGFPSGNTIYF
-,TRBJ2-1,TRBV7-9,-,TGTGCCAGCAGCCCAACGGGCAATGAGCAGTTCTTC,CASSPTGNEQFF
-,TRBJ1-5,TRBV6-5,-,TGTGCCAGCAGTTACACGGTGAATCAGCCCCAGCATTTT,CASSYTVNQPQHF
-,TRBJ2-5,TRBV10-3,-,TGTGCCATCGGGTTAGGGATGGAGACCCAGTACTTC,CAIGLGMETQYF
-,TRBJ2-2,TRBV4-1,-,TGCGCCAGCAGCCATCAAAAAGGTATTTGGACCGGGGAGCTGTTTTTT,CASSHQKGIWTGELFF
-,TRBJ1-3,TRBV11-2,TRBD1,TGTGCCAGCAGCTTGTCCCCTAGACAGGGGCCAGGGAACACCATATATTTT,CASSLSPRQGPGNTIYF
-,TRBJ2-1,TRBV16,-,TGTGCCAGCAGCCATTCTTGGGGGAATGAGCAGTTCTTC,CASSHSWGNEQFF
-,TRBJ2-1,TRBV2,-,TGTGCCAGCAGGGTTGATAACAGAGCGTACAATGAGCAGTTCTTC,CASRVDNRAYNEQFF
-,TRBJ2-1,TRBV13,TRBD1,TGTGCCAGCAGCTTCGCTGGACAGGGGTACAATGAGCAGTTCTTC,CASSFAGQGYNEQFF
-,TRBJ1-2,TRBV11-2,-,TGTGCCAGCAGCTCGTCCCAAGGGGTTCAGGGTGGCTACACCTTC,CASSSSQGVQGGYTF
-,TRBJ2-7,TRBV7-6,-,TGTGCCAGCAGCTTAGGACAGCTCCCCTACGAGCAGTACTTC,CASSLGQLPYEQYF
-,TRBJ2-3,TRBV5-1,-,TGCGCCAGCAGCCCCGGGGGCGGCCTGAGCACAGATACGCAGTATTTT,CASSPGGGLSTDTQYF
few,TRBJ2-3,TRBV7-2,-,TGTGCCAGCAGCCCGACAACTAGCACAGATACGCAGTATTTT,CASSPTTSTDTQYF
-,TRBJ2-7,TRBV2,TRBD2,TGTGCCAGCAGCTCGACTAGCGGGACGATCTACGAGCAGTACTTC,CASSSTSGTIYEQYF
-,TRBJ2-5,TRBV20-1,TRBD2,TGCAGTGCACGACTAGCAAGAGAGCAGTACTTC,CSARLAREQYF
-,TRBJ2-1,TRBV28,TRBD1,TGTGCCAGCAGCTCCATGTCTACAGGGGACGCGAATGAGCAGTTCTTC,CASSSMSTGDANEQFF
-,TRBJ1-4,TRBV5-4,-,TGTGCCAGCAGCCGGGACACCGCAACTAATGAAAAACTGTTTTTT,CASSRDTATNEKLFF
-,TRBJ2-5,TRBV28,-,TGTGCCAGCGGAATGAAAGGGACCCAGTACTTC,CASGMKGTQYF
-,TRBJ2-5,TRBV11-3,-,TGTGCCAGCAGCTTAGATGGTGTGTCGGGAGAGACCCAGTACTTC,CASSLDGVSGETQYF
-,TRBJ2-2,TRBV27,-,TGTGCCAGCAGTTTAGGAGCGAACACCGGGGAGCTGTTTTTT,CASSLGANTGELFF
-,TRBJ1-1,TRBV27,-,TGTGCCAGCAGTTTAGGGGTTGGAACTGAAGCTTTCTTT,CASSLGVGTEAFF
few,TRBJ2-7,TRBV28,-,TGTGCCAGCAGTGGTACGGGACAATACTACGAGCAGTACTTC,CASSGTGQYYEQYF
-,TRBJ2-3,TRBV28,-,TGTGCCAGCAGTCTTACGCGGGATACGCAGTATTTT,CASSLTRDTQYF
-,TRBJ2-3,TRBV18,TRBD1,TGTGCCAGCTCACCAGGGACAGCAACGGATCTGGGATATACGCAGTATTTT,CASSPGTATDLGYTQYF
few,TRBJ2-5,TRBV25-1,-,TGTGCCAGCAGTTGGGGGAGGGGGGGACAAGAGACCCAGTACTTC,CASSWGRGGQETQYF
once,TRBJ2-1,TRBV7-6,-,TGTGCCAGCAGCACCTGGGGGGATGAGCAGTTCTTC,CASSTWGDEQFF
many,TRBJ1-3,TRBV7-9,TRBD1,TGTGCCAGCAGCTCACAGGGGTTGAGAGGAAACACCATATATTTT,CASSSQGLRGNTIYF
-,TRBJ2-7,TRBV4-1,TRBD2,TGCGCCAGCAGCCAAGTCCCGGGACTAGCGGAATACTACGAGCAGTACTTC,CASSQVPGLAEYYEQYF
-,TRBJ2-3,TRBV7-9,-,TGTGCCAGCGGACGAAACCCTGGGGGTGGGCCAGATACGCAGTATTTT,CASGRNPGGGPDTQYF
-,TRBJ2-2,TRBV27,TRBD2,TGTGCCAGCAGTGCCCACGAGCGGGAGGCCCTTGTCGGGGAGCTGTTTTTT,CASSAHEREALVGELFF
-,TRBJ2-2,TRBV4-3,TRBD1,TGCGCCAGCAGCCAAGATGGGACAGGGCGAACCGGGGAGCTGTTTTTT,CASSQDGTGRTGELFF
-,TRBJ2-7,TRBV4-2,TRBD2,TGTGCCAGCAGCCAAGGAGAGCGGGAGGAATATCAATCCGAGCAGTACTTC,CASSQGEREEYQSEQYF
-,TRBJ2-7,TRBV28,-,TGTGCCAGCAGTTTAATAGCTTCCACCTCCTACGAGCAGTACTTC,CASSLIASTSYEQYF
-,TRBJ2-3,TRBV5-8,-,TGTGCCAGCCGCTCGGGGGAGGTATCGCTCACAGATACGCAGTATTTT,CASRSGEVSLTDTQYF
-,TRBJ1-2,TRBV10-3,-,TGTGCCATCAGTGGTGGGACGGGTCGGTATGGCTACACCTTC,CAISGGTGRYGYTF
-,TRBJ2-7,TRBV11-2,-,TGTGCCAGCAGCTTAGGTCGACAGGCCTCCTACGAGCAGTACTTC,CASSLGRQASYEQYF
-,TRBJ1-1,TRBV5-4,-,TGTGCCAGCAGCTTGGCCCCCGGGGCGAACACTGAAGCTTTCTTT,CASSLAPGANTEAFF
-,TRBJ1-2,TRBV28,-,TGTGCCAGCAGTTTACTCGACGGATTCTATGGCTACACCTTC,CASSLLDGFYGYTF
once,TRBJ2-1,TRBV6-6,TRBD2,TGTGCCAGCAGTTACTCAGGACTAGCGGGAGTCGAGCAGTTCTTC,CASSYSGLAGVEQFF
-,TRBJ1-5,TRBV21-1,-,TGTGCCACCAACCTAAATACAGGGGGTCAGACTCAGCCCCAGCATTTT,CATNLNTGGQTQPQHF
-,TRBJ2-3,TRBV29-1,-,TGCAGCGTTGAAGTAAGTGACGATACGCAGTATTTT,CSVEVSDDTQYF
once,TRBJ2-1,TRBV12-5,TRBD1,TGTGCTAGTGGTTTGGTTCTGGGACAGTCCTACAATGAGCAGTTCTTC,CASGLVLGQSYNEQFF
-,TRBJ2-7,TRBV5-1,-,TGCGCCAGCAGCTTGGCCGGAGGGACGAACGAGCAGTACTTC,CASSLAGGTNEQYF
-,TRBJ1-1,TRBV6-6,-,TGTGCCAGCAGTTACCTGGGGGGTAGCAACACTGAAGCTTTCTTT,CASSYLGGSNTEAFF
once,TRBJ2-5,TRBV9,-,TGTGCCAGCAGCGTAGGGACAGACCATAGGGAGACCCAGTACTTC,CASSVGTDHRETQYF
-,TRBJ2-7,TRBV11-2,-,TGTGCCAGCAGCTTTTCCTTCCGTGGTCGTTCGTACGAGCAGTACTTC,CASSFSFRGRSYEQYF
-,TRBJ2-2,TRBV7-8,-,TGTGCCAGCAGCTCGCTAGCAGGTCGGACCGGGGAGCTGTTTTTT,CASSSLAGRTGELFF
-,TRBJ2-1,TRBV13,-,TGTGCCAGCAGCTTAGCGGGGGCGAATGAGCAGTTCTTC,CASSLAGANEQFF